Following are 17 T cell receptor beta chains from one sample sequenced in a study of cytomegalovirus exposure and HLA in healthy donors. Vbeta (60) and Jbeta (13) primers were used in the PCR. Method: immunoSEQ multiplex PCR; TCRdb's copy keeps in-frame clones and lacks some. This sample carries around 100,000 clones, approximately 76% of them seen once, and the ten largest clones take roughly 4%. The sample was PBMCs. The receptors here all came from a man in his forties in good health and CMV-seronegative.

The CDR3 DNA follows: TGTGCCAGCAGCTTAAGTCTAGCGGGTAGTACGCAGTATTTT. It yields the protein CASSLSLAGSTQYF. This chain links TRBV11-2 with TRBJ2-3; 8 nucleotides align to TRBD2. CDR1 SGHAT and CDR2 FQNNGV come from the germline V gene. The CDR3 runs 14 residues. After removal of 2 bases from V and 8 bases from J, the junction contained 6 bases not matched to a gene. Looking up the rest from reference TRBV11-2 and TRBJ2-3 gives the full variable domain: EAGVAQSPRYKIIEKRQSVAFWCNPISGHATLYWYQQILGQGPKLLIQFQNNGVVDDSQLPKDRFSAERLKGVDSTLKIQPAKLEDSAVYLCASSLSLAGSTQYFGPGTRLTVL.

Note on this clone: Other DNA sequences of this sample code for an identical CDR3. This chain uses TRBV28 with TRBJ2-1; unclear D gene. V was shortened by 5 bases and J by 4 bases, with 6 bases between the two germline ends. The V gene's germline CDR1 is MDHEN and CDR2 SYDVKM. The CDR3 is 12 residues long. The CDR3 bases are TGTGCCAGCAGTCAAACTTACAATGAGCAGTTCTTC. It specifies CASSQTYNEQFF.

The genes are TRBV9 and TRBJ1-1; a weak D match, TRBD1 (6 bases). Germline V lookup: CDR1 SGDLS, CDR2 YYNGEE. Trimming stripped 3 bases from V and 1 base from J, with 13 bases between. This CDR3 is 15 amino acids long. The CDR3, as DNA: TGTGCCAGCAGCGCGAGGGAGGGGGGGAACACTGAAGCTTTCTTT. Its translation: CASSAREGGNTEAFF. The full variable domain, in which reference TRBV9 and TRBJ1-1 provide the parts outside the CDR3, is DSGVTQTPKHLITATGQRVTLRCSPRSGDLSVYWYQQSLDQGLQFLIQYYNGEERAKGNILERFSAQQFPDLHSELNLSSLELGDSALYFCASSAREGGNTEAFFGQGTRLTVV.

The V and J genes are TRBV4-1 and TRBJ1-3, with D possibly matching TRBD1 (6 bases). The V gene lost 3 bases and the J gene lost 4 bases, with 19 bases spanning the gap. This CDR3 spans 17 amino acids. Looked up from germline, CDR1 is MGHRA and CDR2 is YSYEKL. The CDR3 sequence: CASSHPIGGAWGNTIYF. In nucleotides, the CDR3 is TGCGCCAGCAGCCACCCCATCGGGGGGGCGTGGGGAAACACCATATATTTT.

This clone has only a few counts. The chain employs TRBV6-1 and TRBJ2-5, with 7 bases that match TRBD1. This CDR3 is built from 13 residues. The germline V gene encodes CDR1 MNHNS and CDR2 SASEGT. The ends lost 1 base at V and 5 bases at J; junction bases unmatched: 1. CDR3 sequence: CASSEVGGETQYF. DNA of the CDR3: TGTGCCAGCAGTGAAGTAGGGGGCGAGACCCAGTACTTC.

CDR3 protein: CASSPRDEEKLFF. The CDR3, as DNA: TGTGCCAGCTCACCCAGGGATGAGGAAAAACTGTTTTTT. The chain joins TRBV18 to TRBJ1-4; TRBD1 is a possible D gene (5 bases). The length of the CDR3 is 13 residues. Trimming removed 3 bases at V and 8 bases at J, with 10 bases between. The germline V gene has CDR1 KGHSH and CDR2 LQKENI. The complete variable domain, with remaining parts taken from reference TRBV18 and TRBJ1-4, reads NAGVMQNPRHLVRRRGQEARLRCSPMKGHSHVYWYRQLPEEGLKFMVYLQKENIIDESGMPKERFSAEFPKEGPSILRIQQVVRGDSAAYFCASSPRDEEKLFFGSGTQLSVL.

V gene TRBV5-1 combines with J gene TRBJ2-1; D uncertain. The CDR3 has 13 residues. The germline V gene has CDR1 SGHRS and CDR2 YFSETQ. V lost 1 base and J lost 8, with 10 bases in between. CDR3 protein: CASSLQVGDEQFF. CDR3 DNA sequence: TGCGCCAGCAGCTTGCAGGTCGGCGATGAGCAGTTCTTC.

V gene TRBV4-1 combines with J gene TRBJ1-4, with D possibly TRBD1 on 5 matching bases. The germline CDR1 and CDR2 sequences are MGHRA and YSYEKL. Trimming stripped 1 base from V and 0 bases from J, with 15 bases between. This CDR3 spans 18 amino acids. The CDR3 is CASSQAPGTYSTNEKLFF. The CDR3 nucleotides read TGCGCCAGCAGCCAAGCCCCCGGGACTTATTCAACTAATGAAAAACTGTTTTTT.

The chain is built from TRBV10-1 and TRBJ2-7; unclear D gene. Germline assignment: CDR1 WNHNN and CDR2 SYGVQD (reference sequence). The length of the CDR3 is 14 residues. The V end was cut by 3 bases, the J end by 1 base, with 10 bases between. CDR3 bases: TGCGCCAGCAGTGAAGGAGAAGTTTCCTACGAGCAGTACGTC. This codes for CASSEGEVSYEQYV.

The rearrangement joins TRBV9 to TRBJ2-3, with 7 bases that match TRBD2. The CDR3 sequence is 14 residues long. Germline CDR1 is SGDLS and CDR2 is YYNGEE. With V trimmed by 4 bases and J by 1 base, 3 bases remained unmatched. The CDR3 protein is CASSLTSRTDTQYF. CDR3 nucleotides: TGTGCCAGCAGCCTGACTAGCCGCACAGATACGCAGTATTTT. Full variable domain (outside the CDR3, taken from reference TRBV9 and TRBJ2-3): DSGVTQTPKHLITATGQRVTLRCSPRSGDLSVYWYQQSLDQGLQFLIQYYNGEERAKGNILERFSAQQFPDLHSELNLSSLELGDSALYFCASSLTSRTDTQYFGPGTRLTVL.

With respect to this clone: A read error may account for a junction end that differs from germline. The rearrangement joins TRBV19 to TRBJ2-5; 11 nucleotides line up with TRBD2. This CDR3 contains 14 residues. The germline CDR1 and CDR2 sequences are LNHDA and SQIVND (reference sequence). Here the CDR3 DNA reads TGTGCCAGTAGCATAGCGGGGGGGAAGGAGACCCAGTACTTC. Amino acid sequence: CASSIAGGKETQYF.

The chain joins TRBV5-8 to TRBJ2-5, with TRBD2 identical over 7 bases. J lost 4 bases, V lost 2 bases, and 5 bases had no gene match. Germline values: CDR1 SGHTS, CDR2 YDEGEE. The CDR3 spans 14 residues. The CDR3 sequence: CASSLGLGLETQYF. CDR3 DNA sequence: TGTGCCAGCAGCTTAGGACTAGGTCTAGAGACCCAGTACTTC. The variable domain in full, completed from reference TRBV5-8 and TRBJ2-5, reads EAGVTQSPTHLIKTRGQQATLRCSPISGHTSVYWYQQALGLGLQFLLWYDEGEERNRGNFPPRFSGRQFPNYSSELNVNALELEDSALYLCASSLGLGLETQYFGPGTRLLVL.

The chain has TRBV27 and TRBJ1-2, with D unresolved. The CDR3 consists of 15 residues. CDR1 and CDR2 (germline): MNHEY, SMNVEV (reference sequence). Trimming cost V 3 bases and J 2 bases, with 13 bases left between them. The CDR3 protein is CASSFRNSLNYGYTF. CDR3 nucleotides: TGTGCCAGCAGTTTCCGGAACAGTTTGAACTATGGCTACACCTTC.

This clone was seen once. The chain is built from TRBV4-1 and TRBJ1-4; tentative D call: TRBD1 (6 bases). The CDR3 totals 17 residues. Germline loops: CDR1 MGHRA, CDR2 YSYEKL. Trimming took 1 base from V and 6 from J, leaving 18 bases between them. DNA for the CDR3: TGCGCCAGCAGCCAAGTTTGGGGTGGGACATCGGATGAAAAACTGTTTTTT. Protein product: CASSQVWGGTSDEKLFF.

The gene calls are TRBV18 and TRBJ1-3; no clear D. V lost 6 bases, J lost 0 bases, and 9 bases lay in between. Per germline, CDR1 KGHSH and CDR2 LQKENI. This CDR3 has 14 residues. This CDR3 reads CASSEGTSGNTIYF. The CDR3 coding sequence is TGTGCCAGCTCGGAGGGTACCTCTGGAAACACCATATATTTT.

This sequence joins TRBV2 and TRBJ1-1; D is perhaps TRBD1 (5 bases). CDR1 is SNHLY and CDR2 is FYNNEI in the germline V gene. CDR3 length equals 14 residues. V was shortened by 6 bases and J by 4 bases, with 15 bases between the two germline ends. The CDR3 DNA follows: TGTGCCAGCAGGGGGCTACGGGGGGGCACTGAAGCTTTCTTT. This gives the protein CASRGLRGGTEAFF.

This clone was detected only once. The chain links TRBV7-7 to TRBJ2-1; 9 bases align to TRBD2. Germline V lookup: CDR1 SSHAT, CDR2 FNYEAQ (reference sequence). The CDR3 has 13 residues. The trim removed 5 bases at V and 11 bases at J, leaving 7 bases unmatched. CDR3 region: CASSPGLAGKQFF. The CDR3 DNA follows: TGTGCCAGCAGCCCGGGACTAGCAGGAAAGCAGTTCTTC.